This note documents a single TCR beta chain sequence. Trimming left V 6 bases short and J 6 bases short, with 9 bases between. CDR1 and CDR2 from the germline V gene are SNHLY and FYNNEI. The length of the CDR3 is 12 residues. This record belongs to a study of blood T cell repertoires in COVID-19. The overall study: There were acute and convalescent COVID-19 samples, and they came from the United States, Italy and Spain. PBMCs, B-cell-depleted T cells, or T cells were the source of the cDNA or gDNA that made up the material.

Data came from immunoSEQ multiplex PCR; TCRdb stores just in-frame clones and leaves some out. This table has roughly 200,000 clones, around nine tenths appearing once. Sequencing was done on a sample of peripheral blood. V usage is TRBV2 and J usage is TRBJ2-1; D remains ambiguous. The TCR sequence derives from a man younger than 35 with active or convalescent COVID-19. CDR3 in amino acids: CASRQTSNEQFF. CDR3 coding DNA: TGTGCCAGCAGACAAACCTCCAATGAGCAGTTCTTC. The full variable domain, its missing parts supplied by reference TRBV2 and TRBJ2-1, is EPEVTQTPSHQVTQMGQEVILRCVPISNHLYFYWYRQILGQKVEFLVSFYNNEISEKSEIFDDQFSVERPDGSNFTLKIRSTKLEDSAMYFCASRQTSNEQFFGPGTRLTVL.